The source of this T cell receptor (beta chain) is a study of T cells after yellow fever vaccination (dated by TCRdb to about 2019). For the study in its entirety: Libraries from fractions with low cell numbers were prepared with the SMART-Seq v4 Ultra Low Input RNA kit. To follow T-cell clones before and after primary and booster YFV17D yellow fever vaccination, bulk TCR alpha and beta repertoires were sequenced over time. Two healthy male donors, one aged 18 to 30 and one aged 30 to 40 years, made up the cohort. Blood was drawn at multiple timepoints before and after primary and secondary immunization, with bulk PBMC replicates and cell subsets isolated.

The treatment or condition label on this specimen signifies: live attenuated yellow fever vaccine strain. A standard Ficoll-Paque protocol was used to isolate PBMCs from peripheral blood. Dynabeads CD4 and CD8 positive selection kits were used to isolate CD4 and CD8 T-cell fractions. TriZol was used to extract RNA from bulk PBMCs, from CD4 and CD8 fractions, and from dextramer-positive and dextramer-negative fractions. The junction carries 8 bases between V and J, which are trimmed by 0 bases and 0 bases respectively. Per the germline V gene, SGHRS is the CDR1 and YFSETQ is the CDR2. Its CDR3 holds 15 amino acids, cysteine through phenylalanine. Only CDR3 DNA is held: 45 bases, read in frame from base 1. The paper's findings and limits, for the study overall: The study included only a couple of donors, which limits how far the findings can be generalized. After the booster, most of the clones that had expanded following primary vaccination were detected again (around 97% of CD4 and around 90% of CD8), which suggests that memory was broadly maintained. Compared with the primary T-cell response, the secondary T-cell response was weaker but faster, peaking on day 5 rather than day 15. Computational filtering was required because FACS-sorted repertoires could contain abundant contaminating clonotypes from the bulk population. A small fraction of clonotypes showed up in both the CD4 and CD8 compartments, probably as a result of convergent recombination.

This clonotype was found a few times. Its binding antigen is unknown. Per-base quality was not reported, and no clone a single base away is much larger than it. The run used an Illumina NovaSeq 6000. Synthesis of TCR cDNA relied on 5'RACE template switching, a step that introduced a universal primer site along with unique molecular identifiers. cDNA synthesis was primed from both the TCR alpha and TCR beta constant segments. Library amplification used two PCR steps, and the second PCR step added sample barcodes and sequencing adapters. Libraries were sequenced on Illumina HiSeq 2500 (2x100 bp) or NovaSeq (2x150 bp). In the original analysis: Demultiplexing of reads and collapsing into UMI consensus sequences were performed with MIGEC, and V(D)J alignment was carried out with MiXCR. Vaccine-responding clonotypes were defined with edgeR using replicate PBMC samples, requiring FDR below 0.01 and a log2 fold change above 5 up to day 15. Each bulk clonotype received a CD4 or CD8 identity based on whether the sequenced CD4 or CD8 repertoire contained that clonotype at higher abundance. TCRdb trimmed the raw reads at Q25, called clones with MiXCR and kept productive beta chains. Rows are combined by CDR3 protein, so each entry shows the most common genes and DNA. What appears here as the V and J calls and clone size reflects TCRdb's work, not the paper's. For this sample there are some 340,000 distinct CDR3 sequences; approximately 12% appear just once. Clones ranked in the top ten supply about 3% of the sample.

Sequences were derived from CD4+ T cells sorted from PBMCs, sampled 45 days after the yellow fever booster vaccination. This sequence originates from a man between 18 and 29 years old who received the YFV17D yellow fever vaccine. Recombination connected TRBV5-1 to TRBJ2-3; the D gene is unclear. The CDR3 corresponds to CASSLGSYSTDTQYF. The DNA reads TGCGCCAGCAGCTTGGGGTCATATAGCACAGATACGCAGTATTTT.